The 20 T cell receptor beta chains below all came from one sample that was sequenced in a study of Graves' ophthalmopathy and Graves' hyperthyroidism. RNA transcripts served as template for amplifying TCR beta CDR3 sequences. HTBI primers primed a first-round RT-PCR, and a second-round multiplex PCR followed. From the multiplex PCR reads, TCRdb called clonotypes with MiXCR, one entry per CDR3 protein. The sample comprises roughly 480,000 distinct CDR3 sequences, around 15% of which are singletons, and roughly 9.8% rests with the top ten. Sequencing was carried out using blood. These TCRs come from a woman younger than 45 with Graves' ophthalmopathy.

In its sample, this clonotype was seen many times. This sequence joins TRBV2 and TRBJ2-7; D is possibly TRBD2 (5 bases). Germline V gene lookup returns CDR1 SNHLY and CDR2 FYNNEI. The V and J ends lost 8 bases and 1 base respectively, with 9 bases between them. The CDR3 has 12 amino acids. Here the CDR3 DNA reads TGTGCCAGCGAACGGGAATCCTACGAGCAGTACTTC. Its translation is CASERESYEQYF.

The chain recombines TRBV6-2 or TRBV6-3 with TRBJ2-1, with D perhaps matching TRBD1 or TRBD2 (6 bases each). In germline, CDR1 is MNHEY, CDR2 SVGEGT. V gave up 7 bases and J gave up 0 bases, with 16 bases separating them. This CDR3 has 16 residues. CDR3 sequence (DNA): TGTGCCAGCACCCGGGGGCAGGGGAGCTCCTACAATGAGCAGTTCTTC. It is translated as CASTRGQGSSYNEQFF.

This clonotype has a count of ten or more. CDR3 in DNA: TGTGCCAGCAGTTACGGAGGGGGGATCAATCAGCCCCAGCATTTT. It codes for CASSYGGGINQPQHF. This chain uses TRBV6-5 with TRBJ1-5; D is perhaps TRBD1 (6 bases). From germline, CDR1 is MNHEY and CDR2 SVGAGI. The CDR3 contains 15 residues. V dropped 2 bases and J dropped 3 bases, with 11 bases sitting between them.

The chain links TRBV12-3 or TRBV12-4 to TRBJ1-2; no clear D gene. The CDR3 loop spans 12 amino acids. Trimming stripped 5 bases from V and 8 bases from J, with 12 bases between. CDR3 DNA: TGTGCCAGCAGTGCCCTGCGGTGGGGCTACACCTTC. Amino acids: CASSALRWGYTF.

This clonotype was observed many times. The J gene is TRBJ2-5, the V gene TRBV15, with D tentatively TRBD2 (6 bases). The CDR3 consists of 14 residues. Germline lookup yields CDR1 LNHNV and CDR2 YYDKDF (reference sequence). Trimming took off 3 bases at V and 5 bases at J, with 13 bases between the two ends. The DNA of the CDR3 is TGTGCCACCAGCAGCGGGGTGAGCGGGGAGACCCAGTACTTC. This sequence encodes CATSSGVSGETQYF.

This clonotype was counted ten times or more. This rearrangement joins TRBV6-1 to TRBJ1-2; maybe TRBD1 (6 bases). Trimming shortened V by 6 bases and J by 4 bases, and 18 bases separated the two germline ends. The CDR3 extends over 15 amino acids. The germline V gene has CDR1 MNHNS and CDR2 SASEGT. The CDR3, as DNA: TGTGCCAGCAGGGGACGGGACACCAAGGGCTATGGCTACACCTTC. Its protein product is CASRGRDTKGYGYTF.

This rearrangement joins TRBV5-6 to TRBJ2-7; 7 positions agree with TRBD1. Trimming removed 3 bases from V and 0 bases from J; junction bases left unmatched: 6. The CDR3 has 15 residues. CDR1 is SGHDT, CDR2 YYEEEE, per germline. CDR3 in DNA: TGTGCCAGCAGCTGGCAGGGGACAGACTCCTACGAGCAGTACTTC. Its translation is CASSWQGTDSYEQYF.

This clonotype occurred many times. The chain uses TRBV18 and TRBJ1-3; TRBD1 aligns across 7 bases. This CDR3 has 16 residues. CDR1 KGHSH and CDR2 LQKENI come from the germline V gene. V lost 4 bases and J lost 5; bases outside the gene matches: 11. CDR3 region: CASSLAGTAYRNTIYF. In DNA, the CDR3 is TGTGCCAGCTCACTGGCCGGGACAGCTTATCGAAACACCATATATTTT.

This clonotype has ten or more counts. V usage is TRBV20-1 and J usage is TRBJ1-1, with a tentative D call TRBD1 (5 bases). This CDR3 is built from 15 residues. The V and J ends lost 0 bases and 1 base respectively, with 12 bases between them. The germline gives CDR1 DFQATT, CDR2 SNEGSKA (reference sequence). The CDR3: CSARDFQTANTEAFF. The CDR3 nucleotides are TGCAGTGCTAGAGATTTTCAGACAGCGAACACTGAAGCTTTCTTT.

This clonotype showed up many times. This chain joins TRBV5-1 and TRBJ2-7; no firm D call. The V and J ends lost 0 bases and 2 bases respectively, with 12 bases between them. Germline V lookup: CDR1 SGHRS, CDR2 YFSETQ. CDR3 length equals 15 residues. For the CDR3, the DNA is TGCGCCAGCAGCTTGGCGGCAGGCCCTCCCTACGAGCAGTACTTC. It codes for CASSLAAGPPYEQYF.

This clonotype was seen many times. V usage is TRBV6-5 and J usage is TRBJ1-1; D uncertain. CDR1 and CDR2 (germline): MNHEY, SVGAGI. The CDR3 covers 15 residues. V gave up 0 bases and J gave up 1 base, with 9 bases separating them. CDR3 loop: CASSYSIDGNTEAFF. The DNA of the CDR3 is TGTGCCAGCAGTTACTCTATCGACGGGAACACTGAAGCTTTCTTT.

This clonotype was counted at least ten times. The chain joins TRBV20-1 to TRBJ1-3; D call uncertain. This CDR3 is 16 amino acids long. The V gene's germline CDR1 is DFQATT and CDR2 SNEGSKA (reference sequence). With 0 bases removed from V and 0 bases from J, the gap between germline ends came to 12 bases. The chain's CDR3 is CSARDPERDSGNTIYF. For the CDR3, the DNA is TGCAGTGCTAGAGATCCGGAGAGAGACTCTGGAAACACCATATATTTT.

This clonotype was detected many times. CDR3 residues: CSAIGASPFGYTF. CDR3 nucleotides: TGCAGTGCTATTGGAGCCAGCCCCTTCGGCTACACCTTC. V is TRBV20-1 and J is TRBJ1-2; D call uncertain. Trimming shortened V by 4 bases and J by 8 bases, and 17 bases separated the two germline ends. Germline CDR1 is DFQATT and CDR2 is SNEGSKA (reference sequence). The CDR3 is 13 residues long.

Many counts were recorded for this clonotype. The gene calls are TRBV2 and TRBJ1-1; D remains ambiguous. Per germline, CDR1 SNHLY and CDR2 FYNNEI. Deletions cut 7 bases from V and 5 bases from J, with 8 bases between. The CDR3 has 11 residues. CDR3 sequence reads: CASKGSTEAFF. DNA for the CDR3: TGTGCCAGCAAAGGAAGTACTGAAGCTTTCTTT.

This clonotype has ten or more counts. Germline and junction disagree at one end, which may indicate a read error. The chain recombines TRBV11-2 with TRBJ1-6, with a weak D call TRBD1 (6 bases). Germline CDR1 SGHAT, CDR2 FQNNGV. This CDR3 comprises 14 residues. CDR3 sequence: CAGSLGGGNSPLHF. The CDR3 DNA follows: TGTGCCGGCAGCTTAGGAGGGGGAAATTCACCCCTCCACTTT. Full variable domain (outside the CDR3, taken from reference TRBV11-2 and TRBJ1-6): EAGVAQSPRYKIIEKRQSVAFWCNPISGHATLYWYQQILGQGPKLLIQFQNNGVVDDSQLPKDRFSAERLKGVDSTLKIQPAKLEDSAVYLCAGSLGGGNSPLHFGNGTRLTVT.

This clonotype was seen ten or more times. Relative to the germline gene, one junction end is altered; a read error may explain this. The chain recombines TRBV2 with TRBJ2-5; D might be TRBD1 or TRBD2, each matching 5 bases. This CDR3 spans 15 amino acids. The V gene's germline CDR1 is SNHLY and CDR2 FYNNEI. In nucleotides, the CDR3 is TGTGCCAGCGAAGGGCCAGGGAGACGACCGCCCTGGCAGCACTTC. This encodes CASEGPGRRPPWQHF.

This sequence joins TRBV7-2 and TRBJ1-2; 10 bases are a match to TRBD1. Germline CDR1 SGHTA, CDR2 FQGNSA. The CDR3 length is 15 residues. Unmatched junction bases numbered 9, after V lost 5 bases and J lost 6 bases. DNA of the CDR3: TGTGCCAGCAGCGTAACGGCCGGGACAGGGGATGGCTACACCTTC. This gives the protein CASSVTAGTGDGYTF.

The sample holds many counts of this clonotype. The genes are TRBV24-1 and TRBJ1-1; 8 bases line up with TRBD1. This CDR3 is built from 12 residues. Losses at the gene ends were 12 bases for V and 2 bases for J; bases not matched to a gene: 4. Germline V gene data show CDR1 as KGHDR and CDR2 as SFDVKD. CDR3 protein: CAVGQDNTEAFF. CDR3 nucleotides: TGTGCCGTGGGACAGGATAACACTGAAGCTTTCTTT.

On this clonotype: This CDR3 is missing its conserved last phenylalanine or tryptophan, likely due to a read error. The rearrangement links TRBV7-2 to TRBJ1-5; tentatively, D is TRBD1 (5 bases). V was shortened by 3 bases and J by 4 bases, with 10 bases between the two germline ends. There are 14 residues in the CDR3. Germline-derived CDR1 and CDR2 are SGHTA and FQGNSA. The CDR3 DNA is TGTGCCAGCAGCTTTTTGGGGGGGAATCAGCCCCAGCATTCT. The encoded protein is CASSFLGGNQPQHS.

This clonotype was found a few times. The chain employs TRBV12-3 or TRBV12-4 and TRBJ2-5, with D perhaps TRBD1 (5 bases). The CDR3 sequence is 14 residues long. Trimming stripped 3 bases from V and 5 bases from J, with 13 bases between. The CDR3 DNA is TGTGCCAGCAGTTTCGCAGGGTCGGTCGAGACCCAGTACTTC. It specifies CASSFAGSVETQYF.